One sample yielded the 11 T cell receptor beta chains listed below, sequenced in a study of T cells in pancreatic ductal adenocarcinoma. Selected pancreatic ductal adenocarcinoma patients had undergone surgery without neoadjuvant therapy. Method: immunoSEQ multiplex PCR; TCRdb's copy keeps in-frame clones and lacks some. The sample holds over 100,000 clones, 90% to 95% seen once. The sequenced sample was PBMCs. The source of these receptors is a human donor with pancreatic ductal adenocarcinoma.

The CDR3 DNA sequence: TGCAGCGATAGCGGGTTAAGCACAGATACGCAGTATTTT. It translates to CSDSGLSTDTQYF. The chain combines TRBV29-1 with TRBJ2-3; 7 bases agree with TRBD2. In germline, CDR1 is SQVTM, CDR2 ANQGSEA. This CDR3 comprises 13 residues. J lost 0 bases, V lost 7 bases, and 4 bases had no gene match.

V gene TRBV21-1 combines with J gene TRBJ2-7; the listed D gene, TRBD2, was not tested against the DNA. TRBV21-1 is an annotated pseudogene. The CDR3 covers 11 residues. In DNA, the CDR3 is TGTGCCAGCCGTCCCCCCGGCGAGCAGTACTTC. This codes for CASRPPGEQYF.

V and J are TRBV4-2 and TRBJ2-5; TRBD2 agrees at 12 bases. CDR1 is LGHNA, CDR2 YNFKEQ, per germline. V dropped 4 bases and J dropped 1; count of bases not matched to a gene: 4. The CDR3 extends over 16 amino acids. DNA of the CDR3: TGTGCCAGCAGCCCTACGGGACTAGCGGGCCAAGAGACCCAGTACTTC. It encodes CASSPTGLAGQETQYF.

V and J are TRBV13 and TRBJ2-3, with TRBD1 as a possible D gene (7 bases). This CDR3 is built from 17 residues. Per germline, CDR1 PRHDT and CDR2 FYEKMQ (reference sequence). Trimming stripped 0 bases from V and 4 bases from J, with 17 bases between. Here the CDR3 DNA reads TGTGCCAGCAGCTTAGGGAGAGGAGGGGGCCGGGCAGATACGCAGTATTTT. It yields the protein CASSLGRGGGRADTQYF. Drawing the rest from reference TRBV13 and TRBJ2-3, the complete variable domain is AAGVIQSPRHLIKEKRETATLKCYPIPRHDTVYWYQQGPGQDPQFLISFYEKMQSDKGSIPDRFSAQQFSDYHSELNMSSLELGDSALYFCASSLGRGGGRADTQYFGPGTRLTVL.

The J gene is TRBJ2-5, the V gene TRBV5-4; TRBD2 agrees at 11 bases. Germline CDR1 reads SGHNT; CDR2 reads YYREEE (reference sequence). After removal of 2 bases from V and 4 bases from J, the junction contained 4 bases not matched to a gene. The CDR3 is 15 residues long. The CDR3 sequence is CASSLVAGGGETQYF. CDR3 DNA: TGTGCCAGCAGCTTAGTAGCGGGAGGGGGAGAGACCCAGTACTTC.

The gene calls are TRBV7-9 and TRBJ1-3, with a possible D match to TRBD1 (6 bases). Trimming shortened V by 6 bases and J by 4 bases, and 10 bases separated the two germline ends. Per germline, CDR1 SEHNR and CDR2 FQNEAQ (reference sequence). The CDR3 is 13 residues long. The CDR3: CASREGEGNTIYF. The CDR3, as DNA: TGTGCCAGCAGAGAGGGGGAAGGAAACACCATATATTTT.

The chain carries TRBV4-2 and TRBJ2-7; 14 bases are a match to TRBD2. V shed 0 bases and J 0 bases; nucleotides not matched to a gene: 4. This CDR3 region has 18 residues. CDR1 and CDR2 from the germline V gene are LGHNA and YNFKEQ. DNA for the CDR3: TGTGCCAGCAGCCAAGATCAGGGGACTAGCGGGAGCTCCTACGAGCAGTACTTC. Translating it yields CASSQDQGTSGSSYEQYF.

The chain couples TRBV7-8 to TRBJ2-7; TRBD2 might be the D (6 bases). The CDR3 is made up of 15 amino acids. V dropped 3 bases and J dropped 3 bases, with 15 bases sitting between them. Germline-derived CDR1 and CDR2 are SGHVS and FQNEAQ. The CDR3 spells CASSLPAGPYYEQYF. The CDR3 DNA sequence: TGTGCCAGCAGCTTGCCGGCGGGACCCTACTACGAGCAGTACTTC.

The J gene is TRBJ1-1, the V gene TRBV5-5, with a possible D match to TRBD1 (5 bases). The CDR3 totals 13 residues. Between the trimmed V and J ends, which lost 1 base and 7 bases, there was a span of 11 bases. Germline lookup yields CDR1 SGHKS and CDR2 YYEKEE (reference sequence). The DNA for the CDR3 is TGTGCCAGCAGCTTGAGTGGGGCGGATGAAGCTTTCTTT. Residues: CASSLSGADEAFF. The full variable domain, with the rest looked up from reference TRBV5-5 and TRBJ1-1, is DAGVTQSPTHLIKTRGQQVTLRCSPISGHKSVSWYQQVLGQGPQFIFQYYEKEERGRGNFPDRFSARQFPNYSSELNVNALLLGDSALYLCASSLSGADEAFFGQGTRLTVV.

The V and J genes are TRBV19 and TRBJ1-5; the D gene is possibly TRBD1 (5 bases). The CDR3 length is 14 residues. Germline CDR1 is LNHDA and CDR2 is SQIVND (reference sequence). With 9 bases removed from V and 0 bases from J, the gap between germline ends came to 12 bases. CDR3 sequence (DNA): TGTGCCAGCCGACAGTCCTATAGCAATCAGCCCCAGCATTTT. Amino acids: CASRQSYSNQPQHF.

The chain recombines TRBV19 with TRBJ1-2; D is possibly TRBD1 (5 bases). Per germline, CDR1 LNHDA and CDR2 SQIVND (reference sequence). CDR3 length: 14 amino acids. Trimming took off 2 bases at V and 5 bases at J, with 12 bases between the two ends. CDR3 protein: CASSITQGGYGYTF. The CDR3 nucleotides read TGTGCCAGTAGTATAACGCAGGGAGGGTATGGCTACACCTTC.